This entry features one TCR beta chain sequence. Its antigen is as yet unknown. Germline-derived CDR1 and CDR2 are SGHAT and FQNNGV. The junction had 5 bases not matched to a gene; V was cut back by 0 bases and J by 3 bases. The CDR3 consists of 15 residues. The protocol was immunoSEQ multiplex PCR, while the TCRdb copy is restricted to in-frame clones and leaves out a portion. The repertoire holds 53,000 or so clones, with around 83% as singletons. This specimen comes from a study of lymphopenia after photon versus proton radiotherapy. Study-level results: Proton therapy kept repertoires fairly stable, unlike photons, which gained effector/memory cells. In patients who died, overall survival fell as post-nadir TCR diversity dropped more.

This TCR derives from a middle-aged man with gastric cancer. The genes are TRBV11-2 and TRBJ2-7; 7 bases agree with TRBD1. Sequencing was performed on peripheral blood, taken from a patient treated with photon-based radiotherapy. DNA for the CDR3: TGTGCCAGCAGCTTAGAGGCGACAGGGAACTACGAGCAGTACTTC. The encoded protein is CASSLEATGNYEQYF. Full variable domain (missing parts from reference TRBV11-2 and TRBJ2-7): EAGVAQSPRYKIIEKRQSVAFWCNPISGHATLYWYQQILGQGPKLLIQFQNNGVVDDSQLPKDRFSAERLKGVDSTLKIQPAKLEDSAVYLCASSLEATGNYEQYFGPGTRLTVT.